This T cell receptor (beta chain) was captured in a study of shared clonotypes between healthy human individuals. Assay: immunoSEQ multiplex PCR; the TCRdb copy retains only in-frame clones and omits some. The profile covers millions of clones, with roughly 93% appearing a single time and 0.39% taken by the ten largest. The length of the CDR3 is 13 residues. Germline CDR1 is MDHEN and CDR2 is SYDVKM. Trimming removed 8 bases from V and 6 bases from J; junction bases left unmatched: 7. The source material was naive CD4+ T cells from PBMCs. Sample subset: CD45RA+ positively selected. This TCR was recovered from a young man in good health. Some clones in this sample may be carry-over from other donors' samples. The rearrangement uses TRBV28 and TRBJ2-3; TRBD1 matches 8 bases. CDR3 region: CASVRQGTDTQYF. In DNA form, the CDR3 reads TGTGCCAGCGTTAGACAGGGGACCGATACGCAGTATTTT. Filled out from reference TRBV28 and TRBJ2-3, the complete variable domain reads DVKVTQSSRYLVKRTGEKVFLECVQDMDHENMFWYRQDPGLGLRLIYFSYDVKMKEKGDIPEGYSVSREKKERFSLILESASTNQTSMYLCASVRQGTDTQYFGPGTRLTVL.